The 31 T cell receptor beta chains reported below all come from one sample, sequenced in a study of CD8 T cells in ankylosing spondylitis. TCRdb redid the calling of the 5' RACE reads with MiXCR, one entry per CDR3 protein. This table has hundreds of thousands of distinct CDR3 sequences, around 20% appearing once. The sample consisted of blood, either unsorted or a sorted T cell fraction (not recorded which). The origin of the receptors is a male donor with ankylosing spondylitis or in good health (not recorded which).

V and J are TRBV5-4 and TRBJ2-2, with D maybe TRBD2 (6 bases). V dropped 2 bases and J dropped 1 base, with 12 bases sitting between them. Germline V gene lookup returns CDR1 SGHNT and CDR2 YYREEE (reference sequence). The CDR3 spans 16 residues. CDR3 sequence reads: CASSLPTSRNTGELFF. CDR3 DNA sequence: TGTGCCAGCAGCTTACCCACTAGCAGGAACACCGGGGAGCTGTTTTTT.

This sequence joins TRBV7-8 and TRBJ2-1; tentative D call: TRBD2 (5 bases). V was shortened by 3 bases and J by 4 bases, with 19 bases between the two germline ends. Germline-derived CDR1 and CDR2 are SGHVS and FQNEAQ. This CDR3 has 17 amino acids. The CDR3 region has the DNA TGTGCCAGCAGCTTGGAAGATGGGCGGCGGGTTTACAATGAGCAGTTCTTC. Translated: CASSLEDGRRVYNEQFF.

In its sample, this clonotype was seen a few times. CDR3 sequence: CASSWREDGRNQPQHF. As DNA, the CDR3 is TGTGCCAGCAGCTGGCGGGAGGACGGACGGAATCAGCCCCAGCATTTT. V gene TRBV5-5 combines with J gene TRBJ1-5; no definite D call. Trimming pared 3 bases from V and 4 bases from J, leaving 17 bases between. This CDR3 is built from 16 residues. Germline CDR1 reads SGHKS; CDR2 reads YYEKEE (reference sequence).

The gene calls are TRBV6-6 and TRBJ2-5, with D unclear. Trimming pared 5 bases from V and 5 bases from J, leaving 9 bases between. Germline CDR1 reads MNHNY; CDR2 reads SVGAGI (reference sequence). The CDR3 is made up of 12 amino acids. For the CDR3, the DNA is TGTGCCAGCAGTCCCTACTATGAGACCCAGTACTTC. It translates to CASSPYYETQYF.

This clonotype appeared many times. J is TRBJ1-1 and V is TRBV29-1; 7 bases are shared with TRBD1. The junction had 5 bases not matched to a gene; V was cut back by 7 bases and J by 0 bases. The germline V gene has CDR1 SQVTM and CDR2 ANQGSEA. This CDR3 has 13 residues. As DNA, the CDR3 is TGCAGCGCGGGACAGACGATGAACACTGAAGCTTTCTTT. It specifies CSAGQTMNTEAFF.

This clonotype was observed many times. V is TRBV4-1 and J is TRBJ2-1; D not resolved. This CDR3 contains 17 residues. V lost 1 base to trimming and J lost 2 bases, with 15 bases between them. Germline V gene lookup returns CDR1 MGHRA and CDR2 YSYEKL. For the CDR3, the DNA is TGCGCCAGCAGCCAAGTAGATATGGGCTTTACCTACAATGAGCAGTTCTTC. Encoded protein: CASSQVDMGFTYNEQFF.

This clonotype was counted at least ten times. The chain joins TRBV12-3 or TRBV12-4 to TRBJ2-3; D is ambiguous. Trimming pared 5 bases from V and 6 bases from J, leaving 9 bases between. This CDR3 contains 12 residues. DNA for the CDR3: TGTGCCAGCAGTCCCATCCCGGATACGCAGTATTTT. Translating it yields CASSPIPDTQYF.

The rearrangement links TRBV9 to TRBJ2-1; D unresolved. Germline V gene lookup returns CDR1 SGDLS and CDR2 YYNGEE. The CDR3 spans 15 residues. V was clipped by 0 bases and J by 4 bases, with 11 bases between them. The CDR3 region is CASSVATLSYNEQFF. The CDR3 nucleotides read TGTGCCAGCAGCGTAGCTACGCTATCGTACAATGAGCAGTTCTTC.

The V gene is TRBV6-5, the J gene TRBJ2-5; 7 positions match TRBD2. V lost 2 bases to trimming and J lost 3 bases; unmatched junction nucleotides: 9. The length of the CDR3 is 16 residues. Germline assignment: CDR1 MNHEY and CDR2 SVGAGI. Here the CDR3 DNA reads TGTGCCAGCAGTTACCTTAGCGGGTACGGCAAAGAGACCCAGTACTTC. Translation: CASSYLSGYGKETQYF.

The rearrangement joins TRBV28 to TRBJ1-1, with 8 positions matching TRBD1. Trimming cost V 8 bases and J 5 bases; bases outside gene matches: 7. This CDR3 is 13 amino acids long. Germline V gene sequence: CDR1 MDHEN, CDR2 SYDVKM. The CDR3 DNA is TGTGCCAGCTTGAGCAGGGGGCCAACTGAAGCTTTCTTT. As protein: CASLSRGPTEAFF.

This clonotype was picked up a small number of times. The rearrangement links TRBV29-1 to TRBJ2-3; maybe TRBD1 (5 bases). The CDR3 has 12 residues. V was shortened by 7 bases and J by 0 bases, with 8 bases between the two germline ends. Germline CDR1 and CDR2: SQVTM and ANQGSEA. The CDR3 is CSGGHSTDTQYF. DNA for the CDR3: TGCAGCGGAGGACACAGCACAGATACGCAGTATTTT.

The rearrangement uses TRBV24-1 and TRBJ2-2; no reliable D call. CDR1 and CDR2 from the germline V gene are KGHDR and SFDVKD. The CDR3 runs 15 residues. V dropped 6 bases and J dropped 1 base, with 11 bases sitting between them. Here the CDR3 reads CATSHSHRNTGELFF. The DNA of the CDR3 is TGTGCCACCAGTCACTCACATAGGAACACCGGGGAGCTGTTTTTT.

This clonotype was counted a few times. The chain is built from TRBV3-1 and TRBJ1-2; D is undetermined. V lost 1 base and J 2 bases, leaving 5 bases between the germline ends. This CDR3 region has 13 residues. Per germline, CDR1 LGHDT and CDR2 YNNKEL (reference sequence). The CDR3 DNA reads TGTGCCAGCAGCCAAGTGGGAAACTATGGCTACACCTTC. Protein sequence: CASSQVGNYGYTF.

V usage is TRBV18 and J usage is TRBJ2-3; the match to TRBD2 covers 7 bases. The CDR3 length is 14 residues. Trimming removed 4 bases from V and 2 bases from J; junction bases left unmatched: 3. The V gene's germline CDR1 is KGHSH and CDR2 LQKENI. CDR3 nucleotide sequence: TGTGCCAGCTCACGCAGCGGGGTCACAGATACGCAGTATTTT. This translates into CASSRSGVTDTQYF. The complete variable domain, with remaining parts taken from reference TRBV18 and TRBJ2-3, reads NAGVMQNPRHLVRRRGQEARLRCSPMKGHSHVYWYRQLPEEGLKFMVYLQKENIIDESGMPKERFSAEFPKEGPSILRIQQVVRGDSAAYFCASSRSGVTDTQYFGPGTRLTVL.

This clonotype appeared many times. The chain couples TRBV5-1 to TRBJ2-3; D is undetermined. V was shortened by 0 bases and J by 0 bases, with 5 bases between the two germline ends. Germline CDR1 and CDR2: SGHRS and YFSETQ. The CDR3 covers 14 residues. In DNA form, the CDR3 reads TGCGCCAGCAGCTTGGGTCATAGCACAGATACGCAGTATTTT. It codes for CASSLGHSTDTQYF.

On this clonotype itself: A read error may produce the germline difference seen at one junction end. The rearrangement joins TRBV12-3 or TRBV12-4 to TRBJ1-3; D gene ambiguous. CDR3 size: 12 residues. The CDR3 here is CASRELYNTVYF. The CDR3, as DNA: TGTGCCAGCAGAGAACTCTACAACACCGTATATTTT.

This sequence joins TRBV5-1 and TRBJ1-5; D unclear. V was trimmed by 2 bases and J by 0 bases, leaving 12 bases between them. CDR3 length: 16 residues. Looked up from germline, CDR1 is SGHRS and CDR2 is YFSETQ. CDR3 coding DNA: TGCGCCAGCAGCTTTTTAGGTCCACATAGCAATCAGCCCCAGCATTTT. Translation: CASSFLGPHSNQPQHF.

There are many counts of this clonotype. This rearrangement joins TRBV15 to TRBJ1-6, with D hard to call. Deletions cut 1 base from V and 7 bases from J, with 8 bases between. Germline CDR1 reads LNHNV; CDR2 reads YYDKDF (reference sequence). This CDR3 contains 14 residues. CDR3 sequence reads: CATSRGKGNSPLHF. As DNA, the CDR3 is TGTGCCACCAGCAGAGGCAAGGGAAATTCACCCCTCCACTTT.

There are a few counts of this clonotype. CDR3 sequence reads: CASSRGQGARYF. CDR3 DNA sequence: TGTGCCAGCAGCCGGGGACAGGGGGCGAGGTACTTC. The chain uses TRBV5-6 and TRBJ2-5; 12 nucleotides align to TRBD1. The V and J ends lost 4 bases and 13 bases, in that order; junction bases with no gene match: 5. CDR3 size: 12 residues. Germline V gene sequence: CDR1 SGHDT, CDR2 YYEEEE.

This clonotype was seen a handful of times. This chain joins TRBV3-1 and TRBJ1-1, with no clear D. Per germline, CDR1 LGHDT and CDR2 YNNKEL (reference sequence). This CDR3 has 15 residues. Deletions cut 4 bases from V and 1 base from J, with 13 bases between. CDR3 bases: TGTGCCAGCAGCCCTCGGTTAGCGTGGAACACTGAAGCTTTCTTT. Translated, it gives CASSPRLAWNTEAFF.

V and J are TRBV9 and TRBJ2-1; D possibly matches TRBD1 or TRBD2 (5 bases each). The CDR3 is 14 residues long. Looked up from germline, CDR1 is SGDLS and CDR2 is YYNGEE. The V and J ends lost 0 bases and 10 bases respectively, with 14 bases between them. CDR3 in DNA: TGTGCCAGCAGCGTAGACCTGGGGGTAAGGGAGCAGTTCTTC. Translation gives CASSVDLGVREQFF.

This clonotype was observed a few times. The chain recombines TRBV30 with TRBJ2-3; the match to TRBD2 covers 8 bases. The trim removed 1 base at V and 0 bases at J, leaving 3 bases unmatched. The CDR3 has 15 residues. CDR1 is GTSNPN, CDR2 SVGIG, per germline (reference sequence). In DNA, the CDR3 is TGTGCCTGGAGTGGGGGGACTAGGAGCACAGATACGCAGTATTTT. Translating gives CAWSGGTRSTDTQYF.

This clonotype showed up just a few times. CDR3 protein: CAISDPGGTNEKLFF. The DNA of the CDR3 is TGTGCCATCAGTGACCCGGGAGGAACTAATGAAAAACTGTTTTTT. The chain is built from TRBV10-3 and TRBJ1-4; D call uncertain. CDR1 is ENHRY and CDR2 is SYGVKD in the germline V gene. This CDR3 region has 15 residues. Between the trimmed V and J ends, which lost 3 bases and 1 base, there was a span of 9 bases.

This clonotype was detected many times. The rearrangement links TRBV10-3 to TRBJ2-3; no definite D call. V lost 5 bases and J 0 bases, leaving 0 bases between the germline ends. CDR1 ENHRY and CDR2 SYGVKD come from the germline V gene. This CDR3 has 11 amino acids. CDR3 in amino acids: CAISSTDTQYF. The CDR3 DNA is TGTGCCATCAGTAGCACAGATACGCAGTATTTT.

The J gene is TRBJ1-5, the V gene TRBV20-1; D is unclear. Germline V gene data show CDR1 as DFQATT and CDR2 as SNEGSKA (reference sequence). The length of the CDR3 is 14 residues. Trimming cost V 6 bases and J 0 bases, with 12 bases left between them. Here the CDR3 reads CSATQGYSNQPQHF. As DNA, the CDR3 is TGCAGTGCCACCCAAGGATATAGCAATCAGCCCCAGCATTTT.

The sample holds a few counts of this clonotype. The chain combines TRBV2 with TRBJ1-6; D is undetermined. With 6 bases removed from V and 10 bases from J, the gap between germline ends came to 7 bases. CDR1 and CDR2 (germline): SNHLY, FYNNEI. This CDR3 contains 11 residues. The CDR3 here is CASRDTSPLHF. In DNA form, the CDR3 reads TGTGCCAGCAGAGATACGTCACCCCTCCACTTT.

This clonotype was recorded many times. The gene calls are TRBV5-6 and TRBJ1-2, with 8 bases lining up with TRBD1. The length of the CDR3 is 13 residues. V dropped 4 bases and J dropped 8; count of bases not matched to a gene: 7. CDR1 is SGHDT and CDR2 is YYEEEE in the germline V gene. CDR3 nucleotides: TGTGCCAGCAGCGACAGGACAGGGCGCGGCTACACCTTC. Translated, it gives CASSDRTGRGYTF.

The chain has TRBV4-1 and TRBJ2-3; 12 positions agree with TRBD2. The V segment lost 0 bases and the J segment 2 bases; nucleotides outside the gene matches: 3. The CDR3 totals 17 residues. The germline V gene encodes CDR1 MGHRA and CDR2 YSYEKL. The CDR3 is CASSQDGTSGFTDTQYF. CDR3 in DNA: TGCGCCAGCAGCCAAGATGGGACTAGCGGGTTCACAGATACGCAGTATTTT.

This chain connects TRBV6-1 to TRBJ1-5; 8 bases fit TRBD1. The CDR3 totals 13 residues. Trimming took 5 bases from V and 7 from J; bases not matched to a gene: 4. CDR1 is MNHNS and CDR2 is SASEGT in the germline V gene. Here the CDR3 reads CASSQGQGQPQHF. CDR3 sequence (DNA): TGTGCCAGCAGTCAAGGACAGGGACAGCCCCAGCATTTT.

Here the CDR3 reads CASSLELRALPTANYGYTF. For the CDR3, the DNA is TGTGCCAGCAGCTTGGAGCTCAGGGCCTTACCTACAGCTAACTATGGCTACACCTTC. This rearrangement joins TRBV5-4 to TRBJ1-2, with D tentatively TRBD1 (5 bases). CDR3 length equals 19 residues. Germline CDR1 SGHNT, CDR2 YYREEE (reference sequence). With 0 bases removed from V and 0 bases from J, the gap between germline ends came to 21 bases. The variable domain in full, with the rest retrieved from reference TRBV5-4 and TRBJ1-2, is ETGVTQSPTHLIKTRGQQVTLRCSSQSGHNTVSWYQQALGQGPQFIFQYYREEENGRGNFPPRFSGLQFPNYSSELNVNALELDDSALYLCASSLELRALPTANYGYTFGSGTRLTVV.

The CDR3 here is CASSLQPSRDIHGYTF. The CDR3 DNA sequence: TGCGCCAGCAGCTTGCAACCGTCCCGGGACATCCACGGCTACACCTTC. The chain employs TRBV5-1 and TRBJ1-2, with D maybe TRBD1 (6 bases). The CDR3 has 16 amino acids. The V gene lost 1 base and the J gene lost 8 bases, with 21 bases spanning the gap. The germline V gene encodes CDR1 SGHRS and CDR2 YFSETQ.